This TCR beta chain was observed in a study of cytomegalovirus exposure and HLA in healthy donors. Regarding the study as a whole: In a later analysis, donors in an Asian-associated ancestry cluster reportedly had fewer N-insertions in productive TCRs than the cohort mean.

This CDR3 is built from 13 residues. From germline, CDR1 is MNHNS and CDR2 SASEGT. V lost 10 bases and J 1 base, leaving 13 bases between the germline ends. Notes on this clone: Its cognate antigen is unknown.

13 Jbeta primers and 60 Vbeta primers were used for the PCR. Produced via immunoSEQ multiplex PCR; TCRdb's table is partial and in-frame only. The repertoire has about 120,000 clones, over 75% of them found once; the top ten carry about 5.8%. This clonotype originated in a man younger than 35 in good health and CMV-seropositive. The sequencing sample was made of PBMCs. The chain employs TRBV6-1 and TRBJ1-2; D remains unclear. CDR3 sequence (DNA): TGTGCCATCGAACCGGGGTTTAACTATGGCTACACCTTC. Translated: CAIEPGFNYGYTF.